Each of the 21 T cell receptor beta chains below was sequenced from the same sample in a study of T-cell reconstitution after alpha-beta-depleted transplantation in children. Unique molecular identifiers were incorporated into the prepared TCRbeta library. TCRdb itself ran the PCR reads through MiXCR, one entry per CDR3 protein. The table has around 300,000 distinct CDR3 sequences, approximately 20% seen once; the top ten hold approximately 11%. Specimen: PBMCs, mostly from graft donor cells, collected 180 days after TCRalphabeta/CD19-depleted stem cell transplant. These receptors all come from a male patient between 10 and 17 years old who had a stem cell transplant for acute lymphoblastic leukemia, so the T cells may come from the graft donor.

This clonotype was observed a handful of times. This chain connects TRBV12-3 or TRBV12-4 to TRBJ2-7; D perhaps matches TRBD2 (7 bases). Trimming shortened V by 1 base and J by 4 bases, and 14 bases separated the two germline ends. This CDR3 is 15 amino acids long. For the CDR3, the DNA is TGTGCCAGCAGTTTAGGAGGGGGGGGGCCGTACGAGCAGTACTTC. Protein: CASSLGGGGPYEQYF.

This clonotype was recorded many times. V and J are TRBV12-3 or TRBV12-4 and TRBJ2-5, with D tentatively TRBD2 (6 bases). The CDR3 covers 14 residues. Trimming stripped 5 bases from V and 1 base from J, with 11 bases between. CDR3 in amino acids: CASSPREPQETQYF. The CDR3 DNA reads TGTGCCAGCAGTCCCCGGGAGCCCCAAGAGACCCAGTACTTC.

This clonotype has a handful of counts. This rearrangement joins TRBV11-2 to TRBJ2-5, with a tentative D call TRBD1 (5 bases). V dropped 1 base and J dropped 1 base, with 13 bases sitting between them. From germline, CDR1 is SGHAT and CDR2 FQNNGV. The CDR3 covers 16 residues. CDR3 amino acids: CASSLGATVSQETQYF. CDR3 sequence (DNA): TGTGCCAGCAGCTTAGGTGCGACAGTCAGCCAAGAGACCCAGTACTTC.

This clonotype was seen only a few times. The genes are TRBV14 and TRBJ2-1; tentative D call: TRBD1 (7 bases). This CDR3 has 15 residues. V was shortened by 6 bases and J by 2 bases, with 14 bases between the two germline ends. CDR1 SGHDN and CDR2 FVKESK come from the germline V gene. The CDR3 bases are TGTGCCAGCAGTCCTAGGAGGGGGCCCTACAATGAGCAGTTCTTC. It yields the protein CASSPRRGPYNEQFF.

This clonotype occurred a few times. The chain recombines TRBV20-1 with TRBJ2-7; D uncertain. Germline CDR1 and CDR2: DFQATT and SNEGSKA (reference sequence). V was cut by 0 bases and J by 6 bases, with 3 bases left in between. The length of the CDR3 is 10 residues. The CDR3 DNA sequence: TGCAGTGCTAGAGATACCGAGCAGTACTTC. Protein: CSARDTEQYF.

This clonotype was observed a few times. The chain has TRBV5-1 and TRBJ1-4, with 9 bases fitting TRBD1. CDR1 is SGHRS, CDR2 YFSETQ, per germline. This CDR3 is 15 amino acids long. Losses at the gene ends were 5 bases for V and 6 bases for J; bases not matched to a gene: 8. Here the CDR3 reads CASRVVYRGHEKLFF. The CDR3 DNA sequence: TGCGCCAGCAGAGTCGTTTACAGGGGGCATGAAAAACTGTTTTTT.

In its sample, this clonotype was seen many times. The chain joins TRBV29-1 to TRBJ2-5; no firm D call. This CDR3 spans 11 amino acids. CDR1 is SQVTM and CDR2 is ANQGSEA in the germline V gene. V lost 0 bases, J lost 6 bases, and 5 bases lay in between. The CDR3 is CSVEERQTQYF. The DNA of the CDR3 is TGCAGCGTTGAAGAAAGGCAGACCCAGTACTTC.

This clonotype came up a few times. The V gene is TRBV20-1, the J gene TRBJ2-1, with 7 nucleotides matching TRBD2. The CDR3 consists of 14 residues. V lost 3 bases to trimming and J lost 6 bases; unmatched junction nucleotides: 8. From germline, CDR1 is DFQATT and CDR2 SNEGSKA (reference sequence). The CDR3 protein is CSARGRAGPNEQFF. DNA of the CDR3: TGCAGTGCTAGGGGCCGAGCGGGGCCCAATGAGCAGTTCTTC.

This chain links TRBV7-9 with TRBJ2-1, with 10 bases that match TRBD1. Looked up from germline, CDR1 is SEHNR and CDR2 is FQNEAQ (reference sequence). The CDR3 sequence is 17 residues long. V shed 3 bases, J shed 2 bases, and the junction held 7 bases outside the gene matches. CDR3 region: CASSLVYGQGAYNEQFF. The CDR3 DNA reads TGTGCCAGCAGCTTGGTTTACGGACAGGGGGCCTACAATGAGCAGTTCTTC.

CDR3 in DNA: TGTGCCATCAGTGGCTTGGGGGGGTTAGATTACGAGCAGTACTTC. This gives the protein CAISGLGGLDYEQYF. The chain links TRBV10-3 to TRBJ2-7; TRBD2 matches at 7 bases. Per germline, CDR1 ENHRY and CDR2 SYGVKD. The V and J ends lost 4 bases and 4 bases, in that order; junction bases with no gene match: 10. This CDR3 is built from 15 residues.

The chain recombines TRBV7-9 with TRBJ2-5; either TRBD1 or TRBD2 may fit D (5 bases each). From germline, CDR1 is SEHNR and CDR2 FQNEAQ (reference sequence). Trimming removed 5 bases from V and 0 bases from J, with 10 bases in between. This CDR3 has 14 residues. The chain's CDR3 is CASSPEGYQETQYF. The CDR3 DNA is TGTGCCAGCAGCCCCGAGGGGTACCAAGAGACCCAGTACTTC.

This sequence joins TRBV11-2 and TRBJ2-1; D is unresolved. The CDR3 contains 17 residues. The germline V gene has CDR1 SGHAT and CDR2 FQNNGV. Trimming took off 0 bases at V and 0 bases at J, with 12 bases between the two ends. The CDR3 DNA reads TGTGCCAGCAGCTTAGAGGCGGATCAGAGCTCCTACAATGAGCAGTTCTTC. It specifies CASSLEADQSSYNEQFF. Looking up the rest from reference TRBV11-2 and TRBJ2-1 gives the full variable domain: EAGVAQSPRYKIIEKRQSVAFWCNPISGHATLYWYQQILGQGPKLLIQFQNNGVVDDSQLPKDRFSAERLKGVDSTLKIQPAKLEDSAVYLCASSLEADQSSYNEQFFGPGTRLTVL.

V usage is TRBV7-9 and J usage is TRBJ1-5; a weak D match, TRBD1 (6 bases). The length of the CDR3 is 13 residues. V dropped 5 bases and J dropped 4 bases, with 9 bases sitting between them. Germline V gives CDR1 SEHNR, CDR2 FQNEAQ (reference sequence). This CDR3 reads CASSVTGNQPQHF. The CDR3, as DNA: TGTGCCAGCAGCGTAACAGGGAATCAGCCCCAGCATTTT.

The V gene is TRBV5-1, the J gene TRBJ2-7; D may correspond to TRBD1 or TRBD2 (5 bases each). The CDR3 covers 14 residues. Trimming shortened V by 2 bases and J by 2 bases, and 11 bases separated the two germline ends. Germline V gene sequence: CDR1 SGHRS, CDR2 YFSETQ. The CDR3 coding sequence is TGCGCCAGCAGCTTTGGGGGTCTAACCTACGAGCAGTACTTC. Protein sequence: CASSFGGLTYEQYF.

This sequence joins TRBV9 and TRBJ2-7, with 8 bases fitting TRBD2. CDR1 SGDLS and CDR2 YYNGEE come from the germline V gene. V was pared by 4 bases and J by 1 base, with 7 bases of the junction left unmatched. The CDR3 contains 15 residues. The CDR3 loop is CASSQSGSGSYEQYF. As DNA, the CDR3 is TGTGCCAGCAGCCAAAGCGGGAGTGGGTCCTACGAGCAGTACTTC. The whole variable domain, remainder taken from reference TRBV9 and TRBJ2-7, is DSGVTQTPKHLITATGQRVTLRCSPRSGDLSVYWYQQSLDQGLQFLIQYYNGEERAKGNILERFSAQQFPDLHSELNLSSLELGDSALYFCASSQSGSGSYEQYFGPGTRLTVT.

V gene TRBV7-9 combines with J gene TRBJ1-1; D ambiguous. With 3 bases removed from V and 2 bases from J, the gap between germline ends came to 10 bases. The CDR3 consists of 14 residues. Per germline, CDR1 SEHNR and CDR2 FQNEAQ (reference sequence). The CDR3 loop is CASSFTDGNTEAFF. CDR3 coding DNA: TGTGCCAGCAGCTTCACGGACGGAAACACTGAAGCTTTCTTT.

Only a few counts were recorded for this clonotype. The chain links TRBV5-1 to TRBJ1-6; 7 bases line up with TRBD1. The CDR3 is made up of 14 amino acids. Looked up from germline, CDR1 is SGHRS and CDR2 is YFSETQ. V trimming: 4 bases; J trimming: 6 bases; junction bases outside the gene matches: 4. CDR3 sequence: CASSVGQTNSPLHF. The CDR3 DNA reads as TGCGCCAGCAGCGTGGGACAGACTAATTCACCCCTCCACTTT.

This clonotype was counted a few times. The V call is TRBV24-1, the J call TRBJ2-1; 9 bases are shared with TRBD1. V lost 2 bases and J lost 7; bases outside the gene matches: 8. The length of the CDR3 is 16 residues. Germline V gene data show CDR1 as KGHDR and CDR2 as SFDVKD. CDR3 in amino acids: CATSDYRDRVGNEQFF. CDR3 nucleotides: TGTGCCACCAGTGATTACCGGGACAGGGTAGGAAATGAGCAGTTCTTC.

CDR3 residues: CASSLSVVAGDVYEQYF. Written as DNA, the CDR3 is TGTGCCAGCAGTTTATCGGTAGTAGCGGGAGACGTCTACGAGCAGTACTTC. This rearrangement joins TRBV27 to TRBJ2-7; 9 bases are a match to TRBD2. Unmatched junction bases numbered 9, after V lost 0 bases and J lost 3 bases. The CDR3 runs to 17 residues. Germline V gives CDR1 MNHEY, CDR2 SMNVEV (reference sequence).

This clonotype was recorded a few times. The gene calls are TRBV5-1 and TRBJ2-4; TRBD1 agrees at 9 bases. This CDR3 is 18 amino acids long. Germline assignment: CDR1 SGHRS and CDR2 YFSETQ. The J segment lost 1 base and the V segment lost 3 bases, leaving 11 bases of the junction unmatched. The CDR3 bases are TGCGCCAGCAGCTGGACAGGGGTCGCGTCCTCTGCCAAAAACATTCAGTACTTC. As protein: CASSWTGVASSAKNIQYF. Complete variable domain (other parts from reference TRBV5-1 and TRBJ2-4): KAGVTQTPRYLIKTRGQQVTLSCSPISGHRSVSWYQQTPGQGLQFLFEYFSETQRNKGNFPGRFSGRQFSNSRSEMNVSTLELGDSALYLCASSWTGVASSAKNIQYFGAGTRLSVL.

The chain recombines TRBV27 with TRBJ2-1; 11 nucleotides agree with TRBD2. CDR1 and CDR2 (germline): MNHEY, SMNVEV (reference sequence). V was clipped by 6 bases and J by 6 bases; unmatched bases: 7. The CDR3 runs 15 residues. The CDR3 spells CASRGRLAGLNEQFF. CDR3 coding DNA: TGTGCCAGCAGAGGGAGACTAGCGGGGCTCAATGAGCAGTTCTTC.